This T cell receptor (beta chain) appears in the sequencing data of a study of cytomegalovirus exposure and HLA in healthy donors. Study-level findings and limits: The study recorded about 160 TCR beta chains that were cytomegalovirus-associated.

Germline values: CDR1 MDHEN, CDR2 SYDVKM. The trim removed 2 bases at V and 7 bases at J, leaving 1 base unmatched. The CDR3 covers 12 residues. The data were produced by immunoSEQ multiplex PCR, yet TCRdb's version contains in-frame clones alone and is incomplete. The table includes under 250,000 clones, more than 75% detected once. Notes on this clone: Its cognate antigen is unknown.

The V and J genes are TRBV28 and TRBJ1-2, with 7 bases matching TRBD1. Specimen: PBMCs. The sequence derives from a man aged 18 to 29 in good health and CMV-seropositive. This CDR3 is CASSLRQGGYTF. As DNA, the CDR3 is TGTGCCAGCAGTTTACGACAGGGTGGCTACACCTTC.